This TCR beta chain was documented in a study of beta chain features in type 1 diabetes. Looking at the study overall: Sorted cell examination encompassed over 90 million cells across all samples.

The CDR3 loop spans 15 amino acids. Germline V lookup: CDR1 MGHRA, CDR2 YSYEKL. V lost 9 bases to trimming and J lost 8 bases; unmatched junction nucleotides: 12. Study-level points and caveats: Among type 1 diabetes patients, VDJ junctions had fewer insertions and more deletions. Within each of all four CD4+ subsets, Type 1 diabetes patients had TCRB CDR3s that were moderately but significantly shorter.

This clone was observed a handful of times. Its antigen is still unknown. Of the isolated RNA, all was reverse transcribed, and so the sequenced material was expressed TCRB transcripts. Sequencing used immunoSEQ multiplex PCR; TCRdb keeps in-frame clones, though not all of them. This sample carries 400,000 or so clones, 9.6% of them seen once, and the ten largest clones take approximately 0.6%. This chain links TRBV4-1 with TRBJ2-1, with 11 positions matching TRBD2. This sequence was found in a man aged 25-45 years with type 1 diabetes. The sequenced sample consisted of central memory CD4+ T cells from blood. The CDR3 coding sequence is TGCGCCAGTCTTTACGGGACTAGCGGAAGGTATGAGCAGTTCTTC. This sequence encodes CASLYGTSGRYEQFF.